The present T cell receptor (beta chain) was sequenced within a study of cytomegalovirus exposure and HLA in healthy donors. This CDR3 region has 15 residues. V was cut by 0 bases and J by 4 bases, with 15 bases left in between. CDR1 and CDR2 from the germline V gene are GTSNPN and SVGIG (reference sequence). Primers: 60 Vbeta forward and 13 Jbeta reverse. Sequencing used immunoSEQ multiplex PCR; TCRdb keeps in-frame clones, though not all of them. This repertoire shows 150,000 to 200,000 clones, roughly three quarters found once; its top ten account for roughly 7.3%. This TCR came from a male donor in good health and CMV-seropositive. The J gene is TRBJ2-5, the V gene TRBV30, with D possibly being TRBD1 (5 bases). Source material: PBMCs. This CDR3 reads CAWSVRAGWIETQYF. The CDR3 DNA reads TGTGCCTGGAGTGTACGGGCAGGGTGGATAGAGACCCAGTACTTC.